This is a list of T cell receptor beta chains from one sample in a study of CD8+ T cells in alopecia areata. Measured with immunoSEQ multiplex PCR; TCRdb has only the in-frame clones, and not every one. Of 200,000 to 250,000 clones listed, around 43% are singletons. This specimen consisted of CD4+ T cells sorted from blood, obtained at approximately week 36, from a patient treated with tofacitinib. These receptors came from a human donor with alopecia areata. CDR3s include the opening cysteine and the closing phenylalanine or tryptophan. The order of the fields is J gene, clone size, D gene, V gene, CDR3 DNA, CDR3 protein. D genes are given only for firm matches. Clone size is shown for a subset of rows, as once, few, many or a class of expanded clone.

TRBJ2-1	NA	NA	TRBV5-1	TGCGCCAGCTACCGGGAGACGTCCTACAATGAGCAGTTCTTC	CASYRETSYNEQFF
TRBJ2-3	NA	TRBD2	TRBV11-2	TGTGCCAGCAGCTTCCGACTAGCGGTGGAGGGAGATACGCAGTATTTT	CASSFRLAVEGDTQYF
TRBJ2-3	few	NA	TRBV29-1	TGCAGCGTTGAAGTAGCGGGCACAGATACGCAGTATTTT	CSVEVAGTDTQYF
TRBJ2-3	NA	NA	TRBV5-4	TGTGCCAGCAGCTTGGTCGTAGGGGGAACAGATACGCAGTATTTT	CASSLVVGGTDTQYF
TRBJ1-4	once	NA	TRBV30	TGTGCCTTGCTTTCGGAGGCCGTCAATGAAAAACTGTTTTTT	CALLSEAVNEKLFF
TRBJ2-3	once	NA	TRBV12-5	TGTGCCAGTGGGTCTTCCGGCACAGATACGCAGTATTTT	CASGSSGTDTQYF
TRBJ2-7	NA	NA	TRBV29-1	TGCAGCGCCCAACAGGGTAGGGAGTCGAGAGAGCAGTACTTC	CSAQQGRESREQYF
TRBJ1-1	NA	NA	TRBV23-1	TGCGCCAGCAGTCAATCGAACCGCCGGGCAGGAGACACTGAAGCTTTCTTT	CASSQSNRRAGDTEAFF
TRBJ1-1	NA	NA	TRBV7-9	TGTGCCAGCAGCTTAGCCGTGGGTGAAGCTTTCTTT	CASSLAVGEAFF
TRBJ1-5	NA	TRBD1	TRBV29-1	TGCAGCGTTCTCACAGGGGGCTGGGGGCAGCCCCAGCATTTT	CSVLTGGWGQPQHF